The entry below describes one T cell receptor beta chain. Antigen unknown. Sequenced by immunoSEQ multiplex PCR; TCRdb stores in-frame clones only, minus some. Of about 310,000 clones listed, 70% to 90% are singletons. Germline lookup yields CDR1 SGHDT and CDR2 YYEEEE. The junction had 6 bases not matched to a gene; V was cut back by 5 bases and J by 4 bases. The CDR3 length is 14 residues. These data come from a study of cytomegalovirus exposure and HLA in healthy donors. Points from the study as a whole: CMV antigen specificity was confirmed in vitro for a few CMV-associated chains. According to reports, the classifier identified cytomegalovirus status with high specificity and sensitivity. According to a subsequent analysis, TCR clusters from the first cohort were inclined to appear together in the 110 or so validation repertoires.

The chain links TRBV5-6 to TRBJ2-3; 8 bases line up with TRBD1. The clonotype originates from a man under 40 in good health and CMV-seronegative. The specimen was PBMCs. In DNA form, the CDR3 reads TGTGCCAGCAGTTGGGCAGGGGGCGCAGATACGCAGTATTTT. Translation gives CASSWAGGADTQYF.